Listed here is a single T cell receptor beta chain. Its specificity is unknown. Sequencing was performed with immunoSEQ multiplex PCR; in TCRdb, only in-frame clones are kept and a portion is missing. The data show tens of thousands of clones, with about 94% seen just once and around 0.56% held by the top ten. The J segment lost 7 bases and the V segment lost 6 bases, leaving 9 bases of the junction unmatched. CDR3 length: 14 residues. The germline V gene encodes CDR1 MNHEY and CDR2 SMNVEV (reference sequence). The sample comes from a study of graft-versus-host responses after intestinal transplantation. The overall study: Each of the recipients got a multivisceral, liver-intestinal, or isolated intestinal transplant.

The sequence was obtained from a human donor who received an intestinal transplant. The chain combines TRBV27 with TRBJ2-1, with 7 positions matching TRBD1. Sequenced here: unstimulated CD8+ T cells sorted from spleen or lymph node cells, sampled before intestinal transplant. CDR3 region: CASRHIPQGNEQFF. The CDR3 DNA reads as TGTGCCAGCAGACACATACCACAGGGGAATGAGCAGTTCTTC.